This T cell receptor beta chain was sequenced during a study of T-cell reconstitution after alpha-beta-depleted transplantation in children. Notes on the study in general: It was surviving recipient T cells and thymic progenitors that gave some patients high TCRbeta diversity at day 60. Expanded clones from the graft, numbering several hundred, reportedly supplied alpha-beta T cells about two months after transplant. It was newly produced T cells that mostly accounted for T-cell counts and diversity one year after transplant.

This clonotype was recorded at least ten times. Antigen specificity is unknown. After removal of 2 bases from V and 2 bases from J, the junction contained 10 bases not matched to a gene. Germline-derived CDR1 and CDR2 are KGHDR and SFDVKD. The CDR3 length is 20 residues. Construction of the TCRbeta library involved unique molecular identifiers. A single record per CDR3 protein comes from TCRdb applying MiXCR to the PCR reads. The top ten clones hold roughly 2.3% of a sample with hundreds of thousands of distinct CDR3 sequences, 13% of them seen once. This TCR was sampled from a male patient between 5 and 17 years old who had a stem cell transplant for acute myeloid leukemia, so the T cells may come from the graft donor. This specimen was PBMCs, mostly from graft donor cells, taken 360 days after TCRalphabeta/CD19-depleted stem cell transplant. The chain joins TRBV24-1 to TRBJ2-4; 14 nucleotides align to TRBD2. The chain's CDR3 is CATSDCLWTSGRKPKNIQYF. CDR3 coding DNA: TGTGCCACCAGTGATTGCCTGTGGACTAGCGGGAGGAAGCCCAAAAACATTCAGTACTTC.